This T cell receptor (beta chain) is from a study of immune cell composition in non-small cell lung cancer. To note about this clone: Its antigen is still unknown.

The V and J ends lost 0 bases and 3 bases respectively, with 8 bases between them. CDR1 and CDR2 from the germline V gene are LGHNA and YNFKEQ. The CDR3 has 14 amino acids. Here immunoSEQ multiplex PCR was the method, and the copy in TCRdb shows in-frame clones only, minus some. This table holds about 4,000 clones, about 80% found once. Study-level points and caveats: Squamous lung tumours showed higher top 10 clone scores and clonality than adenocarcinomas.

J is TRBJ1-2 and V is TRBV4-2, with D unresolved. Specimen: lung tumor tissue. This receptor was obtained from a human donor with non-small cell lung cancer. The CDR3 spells CASSQEVEDYGYTF. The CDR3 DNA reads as TGTGCCAGCAGCCAAGAAGTAGAGGACTATGGCTACACCTTC.